Each of the 23 T cell receptor beta chains below was sequenced from the same sample in a study of blood T cell repertoires in COVID-19. Here immunoSEQ multiplex PCR was the method, and the copy in TCRdb shows in-frame clones only, minus some. Among 200,000 to 250,000 clones, roughly 80% were seen once, and the ten largest hold around 6%. The sequenced sample consisted of peripheral blood. These receptor sequences come from a woman between 70 and 85 years old with acute or convalescent COVID-19.

J is TRBJ1-5 and V is TRBV19; D unresolved. The V gene's germline CDR1 is LNHDA and CDR2 SQIVND (reference sequence). V was shortened by 5 bases and J by 2 bases, with 7 bases between the two germline ends. This CDR3 has 13 residues. Written as DNA, the CDR3 is TGTGCCAGTAGTCCCGGTGGCAATCAGCCCCAGCATTTT. As protein: CASSPGGNQPQHF. Full variable domain (remainder filled in from reference TRBV19 and TRBJ1-5): DGGITQSPKYLFRKEGQNVTLSCEQNLNHDAMYWYRQDPGQGLRLIYYSQIVNDFQKGDIAEGYSVSREKKESFPLTVTSAQKNPTAFYLCASSPGGNQPQHFGDGTRLSIL.

The CDR3 sequence is CASSKEQCSSYEQYF. CDR3 sequence (DNA): TGTGCCAGCAGCAAAGAACAGTGTTCCTCCTACGAGCAGTACTTC. The V call is TRBV21-1, the J call TRBJ2-7; whether TRBD1, the table's D call, matches the DNA was not checked. TRBV21-1 is noted as a pseudogene. The CDR3 covers 15 residues.

The chain carries TRBV7-2 and TRBJ2-7; TRBD2 is a possible D gene (5 bases). In germline, CDR1 is SGHTA, CDR2 FQGNSA. There are 12 residues in the CDR3. V lost 3 bases and J 8 bases, leaving 11 bases between the germline ends. CDR3 DNA sequence: TGTGCCAGCAGCTTCGGGGTAGGGAAGCAGTACTTC. Translating it yields CASSFGVGKQYF.

V is TRBV6-5 and J is TRBJ2-3; possibly TRBD2 for D (5 bases). V was clipped by 8 bases and J by 2 bases, with 14 bases between them. This CDR3 is built from 14 residues. Germline values: CDR1 MNHEY, CDR2 SVGAGI. CDR3 region: CASGSWETTDTQYF. DNA of the CDR3: TGTGCCAGCGGCTCCTGGGAGACCACAGATACGCAGTATTTT.

This chain's CDR3 is CASSIDRGGGYTF. Here the CDR3 DNA reads TGTGCCAGTAGTATCGACAGGGGCGGTGGCTACACCTTC. The V call is TRBV19, the J call TRBJ1-2; 8 positions match TRBD1. V shed 3 bases and J 7 bases; nucleotides not matched to a gene: 4. CDR3 size: 13 residues. Germline loops: CDR1 LNHDA, CDR2 SQIVND (reference sequence).

The CDR3 loop reads CASSEKAGSHTIYF. In nucleotides, the CDR3 is TGTGCCAGCAGTGAAAAGGCAGGATCGCACACCATATATTTT. The gene calls are TRBV6-1 and TRBJ1-3; D uncertain. The CDR3 loop spans 14 amino acids. Germline CDR1 MNHNS, CDR2 SASEGT. Between the trimmed V and J ends, which lost 2 bases and 8 bases, there was a span of 13 bases.

The chain joins TRBV5-4 to TRBJ1-1; a possible D gene is TRBD1 (6 bases). The V gene lost 2 bases and the J gene lost 1 base, with 12 bases spanning the gap. Germline V lookup: CDR1 SGHNT, CDR2 YYREEE (reference sequence). The CDR3 has 15 amino acids. The CDR3 DNA follows: TGTGCCAGCAGCTTTATTTCCAGGGGGAACACTGAAGCTTTCTTT. It is translated as CASSFISRGNTEAFF.

The gene calls are TRBV6-5 and TRBJ2-2; D may be TRBD1 (5 bases). The CDR3 sequence is 14 residues long. Germline V gene lookup returns CDR1 MNHEY and CDR2 SVGAGI. The V end was cut by 5 bases, the J end by 3 bases, with 10 bases between. CDR3 nucleotide sequence: TGTGCCAGCAGTCCCGGACATGACACCGGGGAGCTGTTTTTT. It encodes CASSPGHDTGELFF.

This clone has a single count. The chain is built from TRBV14 and TRBJ2-7; D remains unclear. CDR1 is SGHDN and CDR2 is FVKESK in the germline V gene. The V gene lost 0 bases and the J gene lost 3 bases, with 3 bases spanning the gap. CDR3 size: 12 residues. The CDR3 DNA reads as TGTGCCAGCAGCCAAGATCACTACGAGCAGTACTTC. It specifies CASSQDHYEQYF.

For the CDR3, the DNA is TGCGCCAGCAGCCAGGGGCGCACAGATGGCACGCAGTATTTT. This encodes CASSQGRTDGTQYF. The chain carries TRBV4-1 and TRBJ2-3; possible D gene TRBD1, 5 bases. The germline gives CDR1 MGHRA, CDR2 YSYEKL. The CDR3 extends over 14 amino acids. The ends were cut back, 3 bases at V and 9 bases at J, with 16 bases in the middle.

The chain is built from TRBV5-4 and TRBJ1-2; D is perhaps TRBD1 (6 bases). Germline V gives CDR1 SGHNT, CDR2 YYREEE (reference sequence). This CDR3 comprises 14 residues. V lost 4 bases to trimming and J lost 3 bases, with 13 bases between them. The CDR3 is CASSHPGVHYGYTF. The CDR3 nucleotides read TGTGCCAGCAGCCACCCAGGGGTTCACTATGGCTACACCTTC. The variable domain in full, with the rest retrieved from reference TRBV5-4 and TRBJ1-2, is ETGVTQSPTHLIKTRGQQVTLRCSSQSGHNTVSWYQQALGQGPQFIFQYYREEENGRGNFPPRFSGLQFPNYSSELNVNALELDDSALYLCASSHPGVHYGYTFGSGTRLTVV.

This clone has a single count. This rearrangement joins TRBV5-1 to TRBJ2-1; 12 nucleotides align to TRBD2. Trimming removed 2 bases from V and 10 bases from J; junction bases left unmatched: 7. Germline loops: CDR1 SGHRS, CDR2 YFSETQ. This CDR3 has 15 residues. DNA of the CDR3: TGCGCCAGCAGCTTCGCTAGCGGGGGGGGAAGCGAGCAGTTCTTC. Translating it yields CASSFASGGGSEQFF.

V usage is TRBV5-1 and J usage is TRBJ2-6; 7 nucleotides agree with TRBD1. Per germline, CDR1 SGHRS and CDR2 YFSETQ. The CDR3 consists of 18 residues. The ends lost 1 base at V and 1 base at J; junction bases unmatched: 8. In nucleotides, the CDR3 is TGCGCCAGCAGCTTGAGTGCGGGCAGGGGGTCTGGGGCCAACGTCCTGACTTTC. Amino acid sequence: CASSLSAGRGSGANVLTF.

The chain has TRBV20-1 and TRBJ2-7; the D gene is possibly TRBD1 (5 bases). CDR1 DFQATT and CDR2 SNEGSKA come from the germline V gene (reference sequence). The CDR3 loop spans 11 amino acids. The V and J ends lost 5 bases and 4 bases respectively, with 9 bases between them. The CDR3 here is CSAATGYEQYF. CDR3 bases: TGCAGTGCTGCAACAGGTTACGAGCAGTACTTC.

V and J are TRBV18 and TRBJ2-4; 7 bases align to TRBD2. This CDR3 comprises 15 residues. From germline, CDR1 is KGHSH and CDR2 LQKENI. Germline trimming cut 2 bases from V and 5 bases from J; bases unmatched to any gene: 6. The CDR3 here is CASSPSGGSENIQYF. Written as DNA, the CDR3 is TGTGCCAGCTCACCAAGTGGCGGGAGCGAAAACATTCAGTACTTC.

The J gene is TRBJ2-3, the V gene TRBV24-1; TRBD2 aligns across 13 bases. Germline V gene data show CDR1 as KGHDR and CDR2 as SFDVKD. There are 17 residues in the CDR3. V was pared by 0 bases and J by 2 bases, with 1 base of the junction left unmatched. The CDR3 DNA reads as TGTGCCACCAGTGATTTGGGGACTAGCGGGAACACAGATACGCAGTATTTT. Translated, it gives CATSDLGTSGNTDTQYF.

This clone has only a few counts. This chain links TRBV7-8 with TRBJ2-5; a weak D match, TRBD2 (5 bases). The germline V and J ends were trimmed by 1 base and 3 bases, with 18 bases remaining between them. Germline CDR1 is SGHVS and CDR2 is FQNEAQ. There are 17 residues in the CDR3. CDR3 loop: CASSLDGPTDFEETQYF. The DNA of the CDR3 is TGTGCCAGCAGCTTAGATGGGCCTACGGACTTTGAAGAGACCCAGTACTTC.

This rearrangement joins TRBV18 to TRBJ2-7, with a weak D call TRBD2 (6 bases). Germline loops: CDR1 KGHSH, CDR2 LQKENI. Trimming took 2 bases from V and 6 from J, leaving 17 bases between them. CDR3 size: 15 residues. For the CDR3, the DNA is TGTGCCAGCTCACCATTCGGGGGAAAGGAGGGCGAGCAGTACTTC. It encodes CASSPFGGKEGEQYF.

Note on this clone: The sample has other DNA sequences that encode this CDR3 too. This chain links TRBV6-5 with TRBJ1-5; the D gene is possibly TRBD1 (5 bases). CDR3 size: 14 residues. V was cut by 0 bases and J by 2 bases, with 5 bases left in between. Germline V CDR1 and CDR2: MNHEY, SVGAGI. The CDR3 nucleotides read TGTGCCAGCAGTTACTCACAGGGCAATCAGCCCCAGCATTTT. Translation: CASSYSQGNQPQHF.

The chain employs TRBV12-3 or TRBV12-4 and TRBJ1-6; D gene unclear. Trimming took off 2 bases at V and 8 bases at J, with 7 bases between the two ends. The CDR3 consists of 13 residues. As DNA, the CDR3 is TGTGCCAGCAGTTTAACTTCCGATTCACCCCTCCACTTT. This encodes CASSLTSDSPLHF.

The CDR3 bases are TGTGCCAGCAGTTTAGGCGGGCACAACTCCTACAATGAGCAGTTCTTC. It encodes CASSLGGHNSYNEQFF. V and J are TRBV28 and TRBJ2-1; weak D call: TRBD2 (5 bases). The V gene lost 2 bases and the J gene lost 0 bases, with 11 bases spanning the gap. Germline CDR1 and CDR2: MDHEN and SYDVKM. CDR3 size: 16 residues.

The table lists this clone with a few counts. The V call is TRBV3-1 (or the pseudogene TRBV3-2), the J call TRBJ1-1, with D unclear. V was pared by 3 bases and J by 4 bases, with 9 bases between. The CDR3 spans 13 residues. Germline CDR1 LGHDT, CDR2 YNNKEL (reference sequence). In DNA form, the CDR3 reads TGTGCCAGCAGCCATAGGCGGAGCACTGAAGCTTTCTTT. It encodes CASSHRRSTEAFF.

The chain links TRBV6-5 to TRBJ1-6, with TRBD1 identical over 10 bases. The CDR3 runs 15 residues. The trim removed 6 bases at V and 10 bases at J, leaving 9 bases unmatched. CDR1 MNHEY and CDR2 SVGAGI come from the germline V gene. The CDR3 region has the DNA TGTGCCAGCAGACAACAGACAGGGGGCATGTCACCCCTCCACTTT. It is translated as CASRQQTGGMSPLHF.